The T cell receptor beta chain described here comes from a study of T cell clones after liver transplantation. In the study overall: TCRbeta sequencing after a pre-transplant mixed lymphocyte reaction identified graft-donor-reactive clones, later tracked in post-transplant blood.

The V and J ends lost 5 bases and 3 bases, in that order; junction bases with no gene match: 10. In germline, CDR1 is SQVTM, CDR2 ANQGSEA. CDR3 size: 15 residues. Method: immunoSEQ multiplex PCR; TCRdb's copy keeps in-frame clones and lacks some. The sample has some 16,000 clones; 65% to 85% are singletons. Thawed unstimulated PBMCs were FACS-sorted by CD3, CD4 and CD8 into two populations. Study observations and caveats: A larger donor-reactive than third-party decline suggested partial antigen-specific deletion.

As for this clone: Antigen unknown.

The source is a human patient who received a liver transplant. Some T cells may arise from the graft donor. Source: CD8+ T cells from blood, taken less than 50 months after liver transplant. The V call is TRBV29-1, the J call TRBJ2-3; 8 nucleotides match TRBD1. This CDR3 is CSVQGSGGGTDTQYF. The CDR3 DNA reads TGCAGCGTTCAGGGGTCAGGGGGCGGAACAGATACGCAGTATTTT.